This T cell receptor (beta chain) was retrieved from a study of blood T cell repertoires in COVID-19. Whole-study context: T cells, B-cell-depleted T cells, or PBMCs supplied cDNA or gDNA.

Those who participated ranged in age from roughly 18 to 90 years and resided in about two dozen US areas. The assay was immunoSEQ multiplex PCR, and TCRdb's table has in-frame clones only and misses some. The sample has around 450,000 clones, roughly 87% seen once. This clonotype originated in a woman between 18 and 30 years old with acute COVID-19. Sequenced input: PBMCs or T cells enriched from blood (not recorded which).

The CDR3 region has the DNA TGTGCCAGCAGTTACTCGGGACAGCGGTACTACACCTTC. Translation: CASSYSGQRYYTF. The V call is TRBV6-5, the J call TRBJ1-2; 7 positions agree with TRBD1. This CDR3 is built from 13 residues. Germline CDR1 and CDR2: MNHEY and SVGAGI. Trimming cost V 0 bases and J 10 bases; bases outside gene matches: 5.